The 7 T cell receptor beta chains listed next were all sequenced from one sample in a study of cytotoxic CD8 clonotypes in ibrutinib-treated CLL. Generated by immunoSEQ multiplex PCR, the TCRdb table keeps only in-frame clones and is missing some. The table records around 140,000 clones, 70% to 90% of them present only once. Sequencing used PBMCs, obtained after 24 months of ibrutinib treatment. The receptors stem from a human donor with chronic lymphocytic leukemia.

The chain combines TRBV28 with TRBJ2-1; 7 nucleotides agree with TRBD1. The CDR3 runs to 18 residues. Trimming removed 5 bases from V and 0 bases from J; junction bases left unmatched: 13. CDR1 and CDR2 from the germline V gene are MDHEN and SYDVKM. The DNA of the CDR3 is TGTGCCAGCAGTACGACGTCAAGACGGGACAGCTCCTACAATGAGCAGTTCTTC. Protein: CASSTTSRRDSSYNEQFF.

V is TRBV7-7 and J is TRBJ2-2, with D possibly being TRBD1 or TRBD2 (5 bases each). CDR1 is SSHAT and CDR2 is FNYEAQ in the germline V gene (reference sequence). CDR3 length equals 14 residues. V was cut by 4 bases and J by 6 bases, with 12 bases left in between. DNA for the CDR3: TGTGCCAGCAGCTCCGGGGCGTCCCCCGGGGAGCTGTTTTTT. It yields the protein CASSSGASPGELFF.

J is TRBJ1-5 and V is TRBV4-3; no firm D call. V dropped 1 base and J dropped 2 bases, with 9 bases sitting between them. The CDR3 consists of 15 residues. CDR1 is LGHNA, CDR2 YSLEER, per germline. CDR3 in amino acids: CASSQGLDGNQPQHF. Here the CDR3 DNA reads TGCGCCAGCAGCCAAGGTTTAGACGGCAATCAGCCCCAGCATTTT.

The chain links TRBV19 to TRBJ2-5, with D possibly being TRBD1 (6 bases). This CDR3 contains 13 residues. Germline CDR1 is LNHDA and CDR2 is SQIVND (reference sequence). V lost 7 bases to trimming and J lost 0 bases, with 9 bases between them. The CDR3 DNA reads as TGTGCCAGTATGGGGACAAACCAAGAGACCCAGTACTTC. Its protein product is CASMGTNQETQYF. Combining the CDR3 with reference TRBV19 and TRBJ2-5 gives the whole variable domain DGGITQSPKYLFRKEGQNVTLSCEQNLNHDAMYWYRQDPGQGLRLIYYSQIVNDFQKGDIAEGYSVSREKKESFPLTVTSAQKNPTAFYLCASMGTNQETQYFGPGTRLLVL.

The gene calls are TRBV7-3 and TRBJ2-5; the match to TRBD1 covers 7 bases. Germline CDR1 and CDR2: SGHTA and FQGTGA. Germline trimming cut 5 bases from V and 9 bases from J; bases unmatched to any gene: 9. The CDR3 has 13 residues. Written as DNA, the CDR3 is TGTGCCAGCAGCACAAGCCCCGGGACAGCCCAGTACTTC. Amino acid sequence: CASSTSPGTAQYF.

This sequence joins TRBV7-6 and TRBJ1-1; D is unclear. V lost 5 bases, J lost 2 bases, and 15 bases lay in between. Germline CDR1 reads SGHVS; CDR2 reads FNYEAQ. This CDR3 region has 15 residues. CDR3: CASSPRAFSNTEAFF. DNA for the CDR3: TGTGCCAGCAGCCCCCGGGCCTTTTCAAACACTGAAGCTTTCTTT.

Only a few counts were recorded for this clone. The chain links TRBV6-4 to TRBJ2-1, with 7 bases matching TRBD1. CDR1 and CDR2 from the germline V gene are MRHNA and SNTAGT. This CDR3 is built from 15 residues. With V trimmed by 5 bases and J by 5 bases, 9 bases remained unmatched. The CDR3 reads CASSPSRDRHNEQFF. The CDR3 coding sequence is TGTGCCAGCAGTCCCTCCCGGGACAGACACAATGAGCAGTTCTTC.